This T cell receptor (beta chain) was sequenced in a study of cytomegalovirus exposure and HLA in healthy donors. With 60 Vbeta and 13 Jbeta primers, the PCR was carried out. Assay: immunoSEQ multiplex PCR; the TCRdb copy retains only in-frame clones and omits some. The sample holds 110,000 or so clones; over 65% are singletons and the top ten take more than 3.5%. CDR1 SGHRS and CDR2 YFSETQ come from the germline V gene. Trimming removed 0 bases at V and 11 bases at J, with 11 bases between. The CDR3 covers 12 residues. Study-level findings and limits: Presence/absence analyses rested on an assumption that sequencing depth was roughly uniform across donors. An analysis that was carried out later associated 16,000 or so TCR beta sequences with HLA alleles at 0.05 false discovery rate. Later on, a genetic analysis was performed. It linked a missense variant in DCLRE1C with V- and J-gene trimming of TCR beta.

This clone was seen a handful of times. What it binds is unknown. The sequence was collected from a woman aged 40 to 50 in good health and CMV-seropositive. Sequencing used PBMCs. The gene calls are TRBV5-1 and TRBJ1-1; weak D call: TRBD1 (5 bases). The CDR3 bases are TGCGCCAGCAGCTTGGCCGGGGGTGAGGCTTTCTTT. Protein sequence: CASSLAGGEAFF.